This T cell receptor beta chain appears in the sequencing data of a study of T cell repertoires in cytomegalovirus infection. Study at large: HLA-B-restricted CMV epitopes that are well studied, plus recently identified HLA-C-restricted ones, were used by the study. Indications of both CMV infection and matching HLA type were provided by public TCR beta signatures. General observations from the study: Carriers of CMV and the relevant HLA type were discriminated by public TCR beta frequency. HLA-C-restricted CMV-specific TCR beta clonotypes were dominant in the ex vivo response.

TCRdb re-derived calls from the reads in MiXCR, one entry per CDR3 protein. The profile shows a few hundred thousand distinct CDR3 sequences, 40% of them singletons. The V and J ends lost 0 bases and 2 bases respectively, with 13 bases between them. The CDR3 is made up of 16 amino acids. Germline V gene sequence: CDR1 LGHNA, CDR2 YSLEER. This clonotype has more than one count but fewer than ten. The antigen is not known. The source was cultured PBMCs, collected from culture after CMV antigen stimulation. This sequence was found in a human donor in good health (CMV status not recorded). Some clones in this sample may be carry-over from other donors' samples. V usage is TRBV4-3 and J usage is TRBJ1-2; no firm D call. Here the CDR3 reads CASSQEFMVPNYGYTF. CDR3 DNA: TGCGCCAGCAGCCAAGAATTTATGGTACCCAACTATGGCTACACCTTC.